This note documents a single T cell receptor (beta chain) sequence. Antigen: not known. CDR3 size: 14 residues. Germline CDR1 and CDR2: SGHDN and FVKESK. The V end was cut by 4 bases, the J end by 6 bases, with 14 bases between. One heparinised blood draw, averaging around 0.12 L, came from each donor. Since all of the isolated RNA was reverse transcribed, expressed TCRB transcripts were what got sequenced. The read count averaged roughly 3.5 million across naive, central memory and regulatory T cell samples. The repertoire was sequenced with immunoSEQ multiplex PCR; TCRdb's copy has only in-frame clones and lacks some. The repertoire holds roughly 300,000 clones, with approximately 10% as singletons. The data belong to a study of beta chain features in type 1 diabetes. General study results and limits: Shorter TCRB CDR3s, moderately but significantly so, were found in Type 1 diabetes patients in all four CD4+ subsets. When cDNA is sequenced, cells with high TCR expression could be over-represented.

The receptor comes from a man aged 25 to 40 with type 1 diabetes. This chain connects TRBV14 to TRBJ2-3; D may be TRBD1 (5 bases). Sequenced material: central memory CD4+ T cells from blood. CDR3 in amino acids: CASSLGVLGDTQYF. The DNA of the CDR3 is TGTGCCAGCAGCCTAGGGGTCTTGGGGGATACGCAGTATTTT.